Following are 18 T cell receptor beta chains from one sample sequenced in a study of cytomegalovirus exposure and HLA in healthy donors (dated by TCRdb to the late 2010s). Library preparation used the immunoSEQ multiplex PCR assay. The multiplex PCR relied on a mix of 60 forward primers for TCR Vbeta segments and 13 reverse primers for TCR Jbeta segments. TCRdb re-hosts the immuneACCESS table, in-frame sequences only. Its copies lack some clones; in the studies checked, an unresolved V gene accounts for under half of them, and the cause for the rest is not known. Present in this sample are 110,000 to 150,000 clones, roughly 71% of which were seen just once. The ten largest clones represent 6.5% to 9% of the sample. Sequenced: PBMCs. All receptors come from a young man in good health and CMV-seronegative.

This clone was seen a few times. DNA of the CDR3: TGTGCCAGTAGTATAATAGGACAGGGAGGAACTGAAGCTTTCTTT. It specifies CASSIIGQGGTEAFF. The genes are TRBV19 and TRBJ1-1; 8 positions agree with TRBD1. In germline, CDR1 is LNHDA, CDR2 SQIVND (reference sequence). This CDR3 region has 15 residues. J gave up 5 bases and V 2 bases, and 7 bases lay outside the gene matches.

This sequence joins TRBV5-1 and TRBJ1-6; tentative D call: TRBD1 (6 bases). Trimming took off 3 bases at V and 8 bases at J, with 12 bases between the two ends. Germline V lookup: CDR1 SGHRS, CDR2 YFSETQ. The CDR3 contains 14 residues. CDR3 sequence: CASSSGQQDSPLHF. CDR3 in DNA: TGCGCCAGCAGCTCCGGACAGCAGGATTCACCCCTCCACTTT.

CDR3 sequence (DNA): TGTGCCAGCAGCTTAGAGGGCAACATTCAGTACTTC. Protein product: CASSLEGNIQYF. J is TRBJ2-4 and V is TRBV7-3; D might be TRBD2 (5 bases). Germline loops: CDR1 SGHTA, CDR2 FQGTGA. The V end lost 2 bases, the J end lost 7 bases, and 6 bases lay between the germline ends. The CDR3 covers 12 residues.

This chain uses TRBV9 with TRBJ2-7, with 12 bases fitting TRBD2. With 2 bases clipped from V and 4 bases from J, the junction kept 4 bases outside the gene matches. The CDR3 covers 15 residues. Per the germline V gene, CDR1 is SGDLS and CDR2 is YYNGEE. This CDR3 reads CASSVTSGRRYEQYF. DNA for the CDR3: TGTGCCAGCAGCGTTACTAGCGGGAGGAGGTACGAGCAGTACTTC.

This chain links TRBV6-1 with TRBJ2-3; 8 nucleotides align to TRBD2. The CDR3 has 15 amino acids. Germline V gene lookup returns CDR1 MNHNS and CDR2 SASEGT. J was trimmed by 0 bases and V by 5 bases; bases with no gene match: 4. The CDR3 here is CASSQTSASTDTQYF. In DNA form, the CDR3 reads TGTGCCAGCAGTCAGACTAGCGCGAGCACAGATACGCAGTATTTT.

The chain joins TRBV7-9 to TRBJ2-7, with D uncertain. V was cut by 5 bases and J by 1 base, with 9 bases left in between. There are 13 residues in the CDR3. Germline V gene data show CDR1 as SEHNR and CDR2 as FQNEAQ (reference sequence). The CDR3: CASSPDTSYEQYF. The CDR3 coding sequence is TGTGCCAGCAGCCCCGACACTTCCTACGAGCAGTACTTC.

The chain joins TRBV6-1 to TRBJ1-2; perhaps TRBD1 as D (5 bases). The CDR3 is 13 amino acids. The V end was cut by 2 bases, the J end by 6 bases, with 10 bases between. Germline V gene lookup returns CDR1 MNHNS and CDR2 SASEGT. This CDR3 is CASSERAGHGYTF. The CDR3 nucleotides are TGTGCCAGCAGTGAACGGGCAGGGCATGGCTACACCTTC.

The chain carries TRBV4-2 and TRBJ2-3, with D possibly TRBD2 on 5 matching bases. Germline assignment: CDR1 LGHNA and CDR2 YNFKEQ. The CDR3 runs to 15 residues. V was pared by 5 bases and J by 4 bases, with 16 bases between. The CDR3 protein is CASSSTRGRSDTQYF. As DNA, the CDR3 is TGTGCCAGCAGCTCAACCCGGGGAAGATCAGATACGCAGTATTTT.

The V gene is TRBV27, the J gene TRBJ2-3; no clear D gene. Germline V gives CDR1 MNHEY, CDR2 SMNVEV (reference sequence). V was pared by 0 bases and J by 2 bases, with 12 bases between. The CDR3 consists of 16 residues. The CDR3 region is CASSLSAVRSTDTQYF. In DNA form, the CDR3 reads TGTGCCAGCAGTTTATCGGCGGTCAGATCCACAGATACGCAGTATTTT.

V and J are TRBV5-4 and TRBJ1-5, with D perhaps matching TRBD1 (6 bases). The CDR3 spans 13 residues. V was cut by 4 bases and J by 4 bases, with 9 bases left in between. Germline V gives CDR1 SGHNT, CDR2 YYREEE (reference sequence). CDR3 in DNA: TGTGCCAGCAGCCAACAGGGTAATCAGCCCCAGCATTTT. Its translation is CASSQQGNQPQHF.

The rearrangement links TRBV12-5 to TRBJ1-1; 8 bases agree with TRBD1. The CDR3 length is 12 residues. The ends lost 5 bases at V and 10 bases at J; junction bases unmatched: 6. Germline V CDR1 and CDR2: LGHNT, FRNRAP. CDR3 DNA sequence: TGTGCTAGTGGTGCCCAGGGGGCTCGAGCTTTCTTT. Amino acid sequence: CASGAQGARAFF.

The chain combines TRBV5-4 with TRBJ2-7, with 9 bases matching TRBD1. This CDR3 contains 15 residues. Germline lookup yields CDR1 SGHNT and CDR2 YYREEE (reference sequence). Unmatched junction bases numbered 7, after V lost 0 bases and J lost 6 bases. CDR3 nucleotides: TGTGCCAGCAGCTTGGGGGGGACAGGGCGCGGCGAGCAGTACTTC. Encoded protein: CASSLGGTGRGEQYF.

The V gene is TRBV5-8, the J gene TRBJ2-4; D is perhaps TRBD1 (6 bases). V was pared by 2 bases and J by 3 bases, with 9 bases between. The CDR3 extends over 14 amino acids. Germline CDR1 reads SGHTS; CDR2 reads YDEGEE. CDR3 protein: CASSLRGGKNIQYF. The CDR3 bases are TGTGCCAGCAGCTTAAGAGGGGGCAAAAACATTCAGTACTTC.

For the CDR3, the DNA is TGTGCCAGCCGACAGGCGATCACAGATACGCAGTATTTT. This gives the protein CASRQAITDTQYF. This sequence joins TRBV7-8 and TRBJ2-3, with D tentatively TRBD1 (6 bases). Trimming took 8 bases from V and 2 from J, leaving 11 bases between them. This CDR3 region has 13 residues. The germline CDR1 and CDR2 sequences are SGHVS and FQNEAQ.

CDR3 region: CASSQPSGVSDTQYF. CDR3 coding DNA: TGCGCCAGCAGCCAACCCTCGGGGGTTTCAGATACGCAGTATTTT. The chain couples TRBV4-1 to TRBJ2-3; a weak D match, TRBD2 (6 bases). Germline-derived CDR1 and CDR2 are MGHRA and YSYEKL. This CDR3 is built from 15 residues. The ends were cut back, 2 bases at V and 4 bases at J, with 13 bases in the middle.

The V gene is TRBV9, the J gene TRBJ2-3; a possible D gene is TRBD2 (5 bases). Germline V gives CDR1 SGDLS, CDR2 YYNGEE. There are 14 residues in the CDR3. The V end was cut by 0 bases, the J end by 6 bases, with 11 bases between. CDR3 coding DNA: TGTGCCAGCAGCGTAGGAAGCGGAGCGGATACGCAGTATTTT. Protein product: CASSVGSGADTQYF.

V gene TRBV28 combines with J gene TRBJ1-5; 8 positions match TRBD1. V dropped 4 bases and J dropped 5; count of bases not matched to a gene: 7. CDR1 and CDR2 from the germline V gene are MDHEN and SYDVKM. The CDR3 runs 15 residues. The CDR3 here is CASSSGQGLHQPQHF. DNA for the CDR3: TGTGCCAGCAGTTCCGGACAGGGACTCCATCAGCCCCAGCATTTT.

This rearrangement joins TRBV15 to TRBJ2-5; D is unclear. V was pared by 4 bases and J by 1 base, with 7 bases between. CDR1 LNHNV and CDR2 YYDKDF come from the germline V gene (reference sequence). The CDR3 is 13 amino acids. The CDR3 here is CATSKRPQETQYF. The CDR3 DNA is TGTGCCACCAGCAAGAGGCCCCAAGAGACCCAGTACTTC.